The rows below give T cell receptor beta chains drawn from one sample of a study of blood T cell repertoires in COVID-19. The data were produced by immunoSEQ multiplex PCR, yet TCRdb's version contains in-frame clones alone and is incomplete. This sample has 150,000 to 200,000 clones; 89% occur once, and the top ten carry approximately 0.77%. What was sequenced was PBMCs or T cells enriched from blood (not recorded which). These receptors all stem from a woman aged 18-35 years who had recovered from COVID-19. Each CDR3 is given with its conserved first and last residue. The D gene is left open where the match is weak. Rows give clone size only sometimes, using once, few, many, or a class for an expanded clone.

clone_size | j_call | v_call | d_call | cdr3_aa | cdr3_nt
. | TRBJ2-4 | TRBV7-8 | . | CASSDGTLLAKNIQYF | TGTGCCAGCAGCGACGGGACTCTTCTAGCCAAAAACATTCAGTACTTC
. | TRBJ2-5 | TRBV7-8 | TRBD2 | CASSSLAGGETQYF | TGTGCCAGCAGCTCACTGGCGGGAGGGGAGACCCAGTACTTC
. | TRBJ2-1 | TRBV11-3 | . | CASSSRTGYNEQFF | TGTGCCAGCAGCTCTAGGACGGGGTACAATGAGCAGTTCTTC
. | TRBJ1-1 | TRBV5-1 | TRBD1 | CASSLGVDRILFLGTEAFF | TGCGCCAGCAGCTTGGGGGTGGACAGGATCTTGTTTCTAGGCACTGAAGCTTTCTTT
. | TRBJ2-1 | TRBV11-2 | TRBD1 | CASSLVRGRYNEQFF | TGTGCCAGCAGCTTAGTGAGGGGGCGGTACAATGAGCAGTTCTTC
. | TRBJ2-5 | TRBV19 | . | CASSRTRQETQYF | TGTGCCAGTAGTCGGACACGCCAAGAGACCCAGTACTTC
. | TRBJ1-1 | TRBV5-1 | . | CASSSGAVNTEAFF | TGCGCCAGCAGCTCAGGGGCCGTGAACACTGAAGCTTTCTTT
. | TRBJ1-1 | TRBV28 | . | CASSSRTGYFAEAFF | TGTGCCAGCAGTTCCCGGACGGGATATTTCGCTGAAGCTTTCTTT
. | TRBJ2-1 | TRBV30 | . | CAWSVGSNNEQFF | TGTGCCTGGAGTGTAGGGAGTAACAATGAGCAGTTCTTC
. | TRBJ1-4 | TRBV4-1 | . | CASSPSILLITNEKLFF | TGCGCCAGCAGCCCCTCGATCCTACTGATAACTAATGAAAAACTGTTTTTT
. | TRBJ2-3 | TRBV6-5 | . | CASSYGGGSTDTQYF | TGTGCCAGCAGTTACGGCGGAGGGAGCACAGATACGCAGTATTTT
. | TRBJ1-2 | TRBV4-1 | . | CASSQVRGSGNYGYTF | TGCGCCAGCAGCCAAGTGCGGGGGAGTGGCAACTATGGCTACACCTTC
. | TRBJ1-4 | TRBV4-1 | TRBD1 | CASSQDEGTGFEKLFF | TGCGCCAGCAGCCAAGATGAAGGGACAGGGTTTGAAAAACTGTTTTTT
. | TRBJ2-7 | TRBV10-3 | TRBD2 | CAISERTSSTYEQYF | TGTGCCATCAGTGAAAGGACTAGCTCTACCTACGAGCAGTACTTC
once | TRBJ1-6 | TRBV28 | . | CASTRPTGVGSPLHF | TGTGCCAGCACCAGGCCGACAGGTGTTGGATCACCCCTCCACTTT
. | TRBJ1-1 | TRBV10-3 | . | CAISDRRVMNTEAFF | TGTGCCATCAGTGATAGGCGGGTCATGAACACTGAAGCTTTCTTT
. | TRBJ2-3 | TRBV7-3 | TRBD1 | CASSLAGGSVDTQYF | TGTGCCAGCAGCTTGGCAGGGGGCTCAGTAGATACGCAGTATTTT
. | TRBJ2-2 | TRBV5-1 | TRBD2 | CASSGMAGTGELFF | TGCGCCAGTAGCGGGATGGCAGGGACCGGGGAGCTGTTTTTT
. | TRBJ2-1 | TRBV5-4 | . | CASSLVARGPYNEQFF | TGTGCCAGCAGCTTGGTAGCCAGGGGTCCTTACAATGAGCAGTTCTTC
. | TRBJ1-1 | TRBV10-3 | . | CAIRVTDSRSEAFF | TGTGCCATCAGAGTGACGGACTCCAGATCTGAAGCTTTCTTT
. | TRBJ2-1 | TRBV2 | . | CASSSDSVYNEQFF | TGTGCCAGCAGTTCGGACTCGGTCTACAATGAGCAGTTCTTC
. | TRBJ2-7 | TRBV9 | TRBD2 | CASSVGASGTSSLQYF | TGTGCCAGCAGCGTAGGGGCTAGCGGAACTTCATCTTTGCAGTACTTC
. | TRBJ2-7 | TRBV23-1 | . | CASVSNRRTYEQYF | TGCGCCAGCGTCTCCAACAGGCGCACCTACGAGCAGTACTTC
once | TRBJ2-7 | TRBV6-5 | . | CASSYSRGGEQYF | TGTGCCAGCAGTTATTCGAGGGGAGGCGAGCAGTACTTC
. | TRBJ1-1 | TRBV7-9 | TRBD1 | CASSTGWGQGMNTEAFF | TGTGCCAGCAGCACTGGGTGGGGACAGGGGATGAACACTGAAGCTTTCTTT
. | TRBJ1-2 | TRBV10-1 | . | CASSESDGVRRAANYGYTF | TGCGCCAGCAGTGAGTCCGATGGCGTTCGGAGGGCGGCCAACTATGGCTACACCTTC
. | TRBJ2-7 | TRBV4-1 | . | CASSQVSAGAYEQYF | TGCGCCAGCAGCCAAGTATCGGCGGGCGCCTACGAGCAGTACTTC
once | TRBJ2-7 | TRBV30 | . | CAWIQGDRSYEQYF | TGTGCCTGGATCCAGGGCGATCGGTCCTACGAGCAGTACTTC
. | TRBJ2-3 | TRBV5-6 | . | CASSLPRSQAAVSDTQYF | TGTGCCAGCAGCCTCCCGAGGTCACAAGCGGCGGTATCAGATACGCAGTATTTT
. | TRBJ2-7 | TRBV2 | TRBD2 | CASTSGTSGRVYEQYF | TGTGCCAGCACTTCCGGGACTAGCGGGAGGGTGTACGAGCAGTACTTC
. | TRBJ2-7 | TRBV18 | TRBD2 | CASSDRAGPYEQYF | TGTGCCAGCTCCGACAGAGCGGGGCCCTACGAGCAGTACTTC
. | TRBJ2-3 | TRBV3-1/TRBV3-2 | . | CASSQDTADTQYF | TGTGCCAGCAGCCAAGATACGGCAGATACGCAGTATTTT
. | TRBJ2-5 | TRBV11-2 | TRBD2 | CASSLGPLAGGGETQYF | TGTGCCAGCAGCTTAGGCCCCCTAGCGGGAGGTGGAGAGACCCAGTACTTC
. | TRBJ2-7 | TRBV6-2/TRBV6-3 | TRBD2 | CASSYSGLAGEQQYF | TGTGCCAGCAGTTACTCGGGACTAGCCGGGGAACAGCAGTACTTC
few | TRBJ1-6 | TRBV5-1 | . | CASRPRGDYNSPLHF | TGCGCCAGCAGACCCAGAGGAGACTATAATTCACCCCTCCACTTT
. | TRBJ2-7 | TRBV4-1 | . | CASSQDPGLSYEQYF | TGCGCCAGCAGCCAAGACCCAGGGCTCTCCTACGAGCAGTACTTC
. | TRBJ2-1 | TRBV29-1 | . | CSVGNSYNEQFF | TGCAGCGTTGGAAACAGCTACAATGAGCAGTTCTTC
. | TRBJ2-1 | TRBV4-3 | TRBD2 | CASSQGGRGYNEQFF | TGCGCCAGCAGCCAAGGTGGGAGGGGATACAATGAGCAGTTCTTC
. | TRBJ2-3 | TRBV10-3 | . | CAIAVEAGDFTDTQYF | TGTGCCATTGCGGTCGAGGCCGGGGACTTCACAGATACGCAGTATTTT
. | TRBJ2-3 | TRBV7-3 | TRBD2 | CASSPGLAADTQYF | TGTGCCAGCAGTCCGGGACTAGCGGCAGATACGCAGTATTTT
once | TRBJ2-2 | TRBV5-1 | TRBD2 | CASSWLAGNTGELFF | TGCGCCAGCAGCTGGCTAGCGGGCAACACCGGGGAGCTGTTTTTT
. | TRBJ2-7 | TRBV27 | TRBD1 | CASSFRDRVGEQYF | TGTGCCAGCAGTTTTCGGGACAGGGTTGGCGAGCAGTACTTC
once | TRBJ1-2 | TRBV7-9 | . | CASSFGRGYTF | TGTGCCAGCAGCTTTGGGAGAGGCTACACCTTC
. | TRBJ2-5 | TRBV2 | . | CASSVGDSAGETQYF | TGTGCCAGCAGTGTAGGGGACTCAGCCGGAGAGACCCAGTACTTC
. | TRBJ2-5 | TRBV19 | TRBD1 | CASSGDREYRRETQYF | TGTGCCAGTAGTGGGGACAGGGAATATAGGCGGGAGACCCAGTACTTC
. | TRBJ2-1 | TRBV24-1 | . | CATSDFPNNEQFF | TGTGCCACCAGTGATTTCCCCAACAATGAGCAGTTCTTC